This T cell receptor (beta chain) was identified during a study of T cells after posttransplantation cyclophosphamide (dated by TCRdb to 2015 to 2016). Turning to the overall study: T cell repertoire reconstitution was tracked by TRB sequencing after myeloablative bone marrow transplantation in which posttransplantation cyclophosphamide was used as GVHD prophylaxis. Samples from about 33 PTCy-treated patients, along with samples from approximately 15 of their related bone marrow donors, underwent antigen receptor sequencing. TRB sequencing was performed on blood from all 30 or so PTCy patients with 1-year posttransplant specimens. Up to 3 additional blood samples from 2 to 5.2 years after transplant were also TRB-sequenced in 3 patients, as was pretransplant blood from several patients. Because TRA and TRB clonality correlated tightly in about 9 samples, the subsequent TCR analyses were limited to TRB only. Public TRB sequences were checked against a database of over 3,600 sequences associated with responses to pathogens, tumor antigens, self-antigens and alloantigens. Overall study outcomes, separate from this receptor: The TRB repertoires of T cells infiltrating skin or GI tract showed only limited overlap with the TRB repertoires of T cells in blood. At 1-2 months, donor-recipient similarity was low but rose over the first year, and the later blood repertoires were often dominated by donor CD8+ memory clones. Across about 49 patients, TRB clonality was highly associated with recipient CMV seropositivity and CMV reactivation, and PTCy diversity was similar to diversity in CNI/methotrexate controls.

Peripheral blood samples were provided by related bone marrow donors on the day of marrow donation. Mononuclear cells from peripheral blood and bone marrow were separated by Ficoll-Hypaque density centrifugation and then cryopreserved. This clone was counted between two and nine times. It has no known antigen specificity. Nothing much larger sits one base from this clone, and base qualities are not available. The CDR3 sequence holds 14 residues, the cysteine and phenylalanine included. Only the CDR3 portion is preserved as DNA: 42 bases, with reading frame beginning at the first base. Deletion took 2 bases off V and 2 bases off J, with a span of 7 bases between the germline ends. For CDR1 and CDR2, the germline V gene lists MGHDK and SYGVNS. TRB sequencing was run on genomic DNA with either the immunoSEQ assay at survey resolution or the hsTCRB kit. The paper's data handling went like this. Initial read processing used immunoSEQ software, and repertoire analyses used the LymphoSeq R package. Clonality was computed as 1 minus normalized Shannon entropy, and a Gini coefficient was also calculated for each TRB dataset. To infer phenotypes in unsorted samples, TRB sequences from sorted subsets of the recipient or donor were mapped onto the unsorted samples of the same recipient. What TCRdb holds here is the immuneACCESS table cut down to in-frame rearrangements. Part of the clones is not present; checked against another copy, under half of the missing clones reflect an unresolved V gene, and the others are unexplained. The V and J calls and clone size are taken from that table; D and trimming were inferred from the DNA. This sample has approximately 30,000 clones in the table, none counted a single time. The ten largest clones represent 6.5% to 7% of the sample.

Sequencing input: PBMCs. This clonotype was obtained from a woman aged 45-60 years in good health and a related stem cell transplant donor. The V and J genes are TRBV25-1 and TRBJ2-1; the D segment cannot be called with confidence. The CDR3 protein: CASSEELPYNEQFF. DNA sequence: TGTGCCAGCAGTGAAGAACTCCCCTACAATGAGCAGTTCTTC.